This T cell receptor (beta chain) stems from a study of T cell responses to AZD1222 COVID-19 vaccine (dated by TCRdb to the early 2020s). As for the study more broadly: A total of 230 to 250 trial participants underwent TCR sequencing, of whom 200 to 220 received two doses of AZD1222 and about 25 received two doses of the MenACWY control vaccine. Trial participants were enrolled by age into subgroups of 18-55, 56-69 and 70-plus years, and about 150, 27 and 61 TCR-sequenced participants, respectively, were included in these subgroups. The investigation overall reported the following: CD4 TCRs associated with the vaccine covered the entire spike protein, and the dominant responses were in regions 160-218 and 743-854. A significant rise in spike-specific TCR breadth and depth was observed after two AZD1222 doses relative to day 0 and relative to MenACWY recipients. Participants were mostly white British and included more females than males, and it was suggested by the authors that clonal diversity may have been underestimated. In the small 56-69-year group, the increase in depth fell short of significance, most likely because of low power. Reportedly, almost half of the unique spike-specific TCRs recognized epitopes lying outside the regions that are mutated in the B.1.351 and B.1.1.7 variants. Conclusions about previously exposed vaccinees were limited because only six or seven AZD1222 recipients were SARS-CoV-2 seropositive at baseline. Because no samples from the day 14 peak response were available, repertoires could be characterized only after the peak T cell response.

This clone was seen a few times. Its recognized antigen is unknown. The sample holds no much larger clone one base away, and base qualities are not on file. V is reduced by 6 bases and J by 6 bases, leaving a spacing of 8 bases between them. The CDR3 numbers 12 residues from cysteine through phenylalanine. CDR3 DNA is the only sequence kept; it has 36 bases, read in frame from the first base. CDR1 and CDR2 were assigned from the germline V gene as MDHEN and SYDVKM. The CDR3 regions of human TCRbeta chains were subjected to immunosequencing. In the authors' own workflow: TCRs in the repertoires were compared against a reference library of SARS-CoV-2-specific TCRs that had been generated with the MIRA antigen-specificity platform. Breadth meant the fraction of unique TCRs that were SARS-CoV-2-associated, whereas depth meant the fraction of total T cells that were SARS-CoV-2-associated. Using the MIRA data, each spike-specific TCR was assigned both to the spike region to which the TCR was reactive and to a CD4 or CD8 class. Log10-transformed breadth and depth values were compared by one-way ANOVA with Sidak's multiple comparisons tests. TCRdb took over this immuneACCESS table, retaining in-frame rearrangements with V and J assigned. Such tables are incomplete; in checked studies, under half of the missing clones stem from an unresolved V gene, and the remainder is unexplained. V, J and clone size are those of that table, while D and trimming were read from the DNA. For this sample the table gives about 83,000 clones, of which more than 85% were detected only once. Clones ranked in the top ten supply 28% of the sample.

The time point label, as the study defines it: about 28 days (+/-7) after the second vaccine dose. Because spike-specific TCR depth and breadth did not differ between the two schedules, AZD1222 recipients who got a second dose at roughly 4 weeks were pooled with those who got a second dose at roughly 12 weeks. The vaccinee samples were drawn from two UK trials, COV001 and COV002, one of which was a single-blind randomized controlled phase 2/3 trial testing AZD1222 (ChAdOx1 nCoV-19) in healthy adults. For TCRbeta chain sequencing, PBMC samples were collected from trial participants at day 0 and at day 28 after the second dose.

This material consisted of peripheral blood, taken 28 days after the second AZD1222 dose. The sequence came from an adult who received the AZD1222 COVID-19 vaccine. The chain employs TRBV28 and TRBJ1-4, with TRBD1 as a weak D call on 5 bases. The base sequence is TGTGCCAGCAGCCCGACAGATGAAAAACTGTTTTTT. The encoded protein is CASSPTDEKLFF.